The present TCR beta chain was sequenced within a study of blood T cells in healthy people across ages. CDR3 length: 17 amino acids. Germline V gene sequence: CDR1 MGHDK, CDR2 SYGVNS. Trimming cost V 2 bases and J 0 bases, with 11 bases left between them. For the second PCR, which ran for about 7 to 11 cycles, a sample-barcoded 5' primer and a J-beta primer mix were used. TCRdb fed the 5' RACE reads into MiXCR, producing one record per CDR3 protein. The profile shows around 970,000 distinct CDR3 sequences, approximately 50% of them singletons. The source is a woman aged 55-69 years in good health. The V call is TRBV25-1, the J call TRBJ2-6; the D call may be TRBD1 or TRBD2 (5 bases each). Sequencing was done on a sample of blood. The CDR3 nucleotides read TGTGCCAGCAGTGAAGGGGGTCGGGGCTCTGGGGCCAACGTCCTGACTTTC. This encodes CASSEGGRGSGANVLTF.